This is a list of T cell receptor beta chains from one sample in a study of graft-versus-host responses after intestinal transplantation. Assay: immunoSEQ multiplex PCR; the TCRdb copy retains only in-frame clones and omits some. The table has fewer than 70,000 clones, 80% to 95% seen once; the top ten hold around 7.1%. The material was bone marrow, obtained 734 days after intestinal transplantation. These receptor sequences come from a human patient who received an intestinal transplant, so some T cells may come from the graft donor. The CDR3 runs from the conserved cysteine through the conserved F or W.

j_gene: TRBJ1-5
v_gene: TRBV15
CDR3aa: CATSTGQVRVPQHF

j_gene: TRBJ2-5
v_gene: TRBV13
CDR3aa: CASSFLGNQETQYF

j_gene: TRBJ2-5
v_gene: TRBV2
CDR3aa: CASSMGLAGQETQYF

j_gene: TRBJ2-5
v_gene: TRBV19
CDR3aa: CASSIAGWRGRERETQYF

j_gene: TRBJ1-6
v_gene: TRBV28
CDR3aa: CASRGQGSYNSPLHF

j_gene: TRBJ1-5
v_gene: TRBV7-9
CDR3aa: CASSLGAGYQPQHF

j_gene: TRBJ1-5
v_gene: TRBV28
CDR3aa: CASSLGRGFQPQHF

j_gene: TRBJ1-1
v_gene: TRBV5-1
CDR3aa: CASSFRGMNTEAFF

j_gene: TRBJ2-7
v_gene: TRBV6-6
CDR3aa: CASSYTDRGIYEQYF

j_gene: TRBJ2-1
v_gene: TRBV10-3
CDR3aa: CAITVAGSMYEQFF

j_gene: TRBJ1-2
v_gene: TRBV7-6
CDR3aa: CARGRGQRVVFGIIYPGYTF

j_gene: TRBJ1-4
v_gene: TRBV20-1
CDR3aa: CSSWGNEKLFF

j_gene: TRBJ2-1
v_gene: TRBV27
CDR3aa: CASRNGLGRNEQFF

j_gene: TRBJ2-7
v_gene: TRBV29-1
CDR3aa: CSVVFLSEQYF

j_gene: TRBJ2-7
v_gene: TRBV19
CDR3aa: CASSIIDSYEQYF

j_gene: TRBJ1-1
v_gene: TRBV4-1
CDR3aa: CASSQVFGQTEAFF

j_gene: TRBJ2-7
v_gene: TRBV29-1
CDR3aa: CSVRRETYEQYF

j_gene: TRBJ1-1
v_gene: TRBV7-6
CDR3aa: CASSPDLRVSEAFF

j_gene: TRBJ2-3
v_gene: TRBV4-1
CDR3aa: CASSQDMRLAGRTTDTQYF

j_gene: TRBJ2-7
v_gene: TRBV7-9
CDR3aa: CASRVSSSYEQYF

j_gene: TRBJ2-7
v_gene: TRBV28
CDR3aa: CASSFYVLRDSLSYEQYF

j_gene: TRBJ1-5
v_gene: TRBV4-1
CDR3aa: CASSQDEDIVLVQPQHF

j_gene: TRBJ2-1
v_gene: TRBV7-6
CDR3aa: CASSSWTGLHNEQFF

j_gene: TRBJ1-1
v_gene: TRBV27
CDR3aa: CASSLAGNTEAFF

j_gene: TRBJ2-7
v_gene: TRBV28
CDR3aa: CASNLGLAGGPGYEQYF

j_gene: TRBJ2-7
v_gene: TRBV7-3
CDR3aa: CASSLTGWSEQYF

j_gene: TRBJ1-1
v_gene: TRBV1
CDR3aa: CTSSQQGGRNTEAFF

j_gene: TRBJ2-2
v_gene: TRBV10-1
CDR3aa: CASSPSGSYPGELFF

j_gene: TRBJ2-1
v_gene: TRBV27
CDR3aa: CASSLFAGEVHNEQFF

j_gene: TRBJ1-6
v_gene: TRBV4-1
CDR3aa: CASSQESWQGSLHF

j_gene: TRBJ1-2
v_gene: TRBV25-1
CDR3aa: CASSEWVGYGYTF

j_gene: TRBJ2-2
v_gene: TRBV27
CDR3aa: CASSSNRGTTSNTGELFF

j_gene: TRBJ1-6
v_gene: TRBV6-5
CDR3aa: CASSYSSPQLNSPLHF

j_gene: TRBJ2-1
v_gene: TRBV28
CDR3aa: CASISGTSGYNEQFF

j_gene: TRBJ2-7
v_gene: TRBV10-2
CDR3aa: CASSRAVEQYF

j_gene: TRBJ2-1
v_gene: TRBV27
CDR3aa: CASSLSTGVIHNEQFF

j_gene: TRBJ1-5
v_gene: TRBV18
CDR3aa: CASSPMDSSSNQPQHF

j_gene: TRBJ1-1
v_gene: TRBV11-2
CDR3aa: CASSLVVGNTEAFF

j_gene: TRBJ1-4
v_gene: TRBV5-1
CDR3aa: CASSLAGQYNEKLFF

j_gene: TRBJ2-6
v_gene: TRBV6-1
CDR3aa: CASIPVGANVLTF

j_gene: TRBJ1-2
v_gene: TRBV6-5
CDR3aa: CASSYDLRLLYGYTF

j_gene: TRBJ2-3
v_gene: TRBV4-1
CDR3aa: CASSQDGAGTDTQYF

j_gene: TRBJ2-1
v_gene: TRBV28
CDR3aa: CASSPIYNEQFF

j_gene: TRBJ2-5
v_gene: TRBV19
CDR3aa: CASSPGQGIETQYF

j_gene: TRBJ2-7
v_gene: TRBV6-1
CDR3aa: CASSEERGPTYEQYF